These T cell receptor beta chains were read from a single sample in a study of blood T cell repertoires in COVID-19. Using immunoSEQ multiplex PCR, the repertoire was profiled, and TCRdb retains in-frame clones only, with some absent. The table lists 100,000 to 150,000 clones, around four fifths of them singletons. The material sequenced was PBMCs or T cells enriched from blood (not recorded which). The receptor set was obtained from a man aged 40-49 years with acute COVID-19. Each CDR3 is given with its conserved first and last residue. Fields, in order: J gene, CDR3 length, D gene, V gene, CDR3 DNA, CDR3 protein. D genes are given only for firm matches.

TRBJ1-3,12,NA,TRBV12-3/TRBV12-4,TGTGCCAGCAGTTTTACTGGAAACACCATATATTTT,CASSFTGNTIYF
TRBJ1-2,13,NA,TRBV12-3/TRBV12-4,TGTGCCAGCAGCCCAGGGTTCTCCTATGGCTACACCTTC,CASSPGFSYGYTF
TRBJ2-3,13,NA,TRBV3-1/TRBV3-2,TGTGCCAGCAGCAACGAGGGCACAGATACGCAGTATTTT,CASSNEGTDTQYF
TRBJ1-1,15,TRBD1,TRBV6-5,TGTGCCAGCAGACCGACCGACAGGGGGGACACTGAAGCTTTCTTT,CASRPTDRGDTEAFF
TRBJ2-2,13,TRBD2,TRBV5-1,TGCGCCAGCACATGGGGGGGCACCGGGGAGCTGTTTTTT,CASTWGGTGELFF
TRBJ1-2,13,TRBD1,TRBV11-3,TGTGCCAGCCGCGGGACAGGGAACTATGGCTACACCTTC,CASRGTGNYGYTF
TRBJ1-3,14,TRBD1,TRBV19,TGTGCCAGTATAGGGACAGGGTCTGGAAACACCATATATTTT,CASIGTGSGNTIYF
TRBJ2-1,13,TRBD2,TRBV5-4,TGTGCCAGCAGCTTGGAATTCGGGGAGGGGCAGTTCTTC,CASSLEFGEGQFF
TRBJ2-2,14,TRBD2,TRBV5-4,TGTGCCAGCAGCTCTAGCGGGAACACCGGGGAGCTGTTTTTT,CASSSSGNTGELFF
TRBJ2-1,15,TRBD2,TRBV7-3,TGTGCCAGCAGCCTGCTGGCGGGGGGGCTCGATGAGCAGTTCTTC,CASSLLAGGLDEQFF